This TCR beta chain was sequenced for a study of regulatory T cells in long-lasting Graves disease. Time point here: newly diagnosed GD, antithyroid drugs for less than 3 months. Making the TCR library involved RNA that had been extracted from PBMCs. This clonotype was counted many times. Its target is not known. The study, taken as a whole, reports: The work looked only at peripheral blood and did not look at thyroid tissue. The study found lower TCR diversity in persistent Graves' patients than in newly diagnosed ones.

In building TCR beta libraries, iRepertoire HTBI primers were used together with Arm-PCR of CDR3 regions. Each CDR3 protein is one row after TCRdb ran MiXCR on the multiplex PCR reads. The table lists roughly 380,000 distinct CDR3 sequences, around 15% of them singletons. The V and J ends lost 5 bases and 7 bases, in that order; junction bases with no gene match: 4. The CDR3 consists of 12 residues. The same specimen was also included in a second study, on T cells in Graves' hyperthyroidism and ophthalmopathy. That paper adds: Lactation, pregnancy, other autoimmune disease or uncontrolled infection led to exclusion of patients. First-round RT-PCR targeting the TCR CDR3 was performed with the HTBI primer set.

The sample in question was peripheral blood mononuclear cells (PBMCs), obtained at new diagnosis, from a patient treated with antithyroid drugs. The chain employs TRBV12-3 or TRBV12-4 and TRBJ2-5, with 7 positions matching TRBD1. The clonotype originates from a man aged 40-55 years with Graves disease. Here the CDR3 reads CASSLQGLTQYF. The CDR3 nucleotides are TGTGCCAGCAGTCTACAGGGGTTGACCCAGTACTTC.